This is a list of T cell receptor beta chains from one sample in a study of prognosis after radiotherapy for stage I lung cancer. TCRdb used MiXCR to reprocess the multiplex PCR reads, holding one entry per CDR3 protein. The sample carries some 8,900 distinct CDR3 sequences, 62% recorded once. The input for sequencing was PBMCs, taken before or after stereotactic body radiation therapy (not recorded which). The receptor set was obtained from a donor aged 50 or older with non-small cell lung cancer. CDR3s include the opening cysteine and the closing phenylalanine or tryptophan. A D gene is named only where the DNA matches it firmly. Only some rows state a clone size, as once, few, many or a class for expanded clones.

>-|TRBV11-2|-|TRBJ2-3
CASSLDGGGVDTQYF
TGTGCCAGCAGCTTAGATGGAGGGGGCGTTGATACGCAGTATTTT
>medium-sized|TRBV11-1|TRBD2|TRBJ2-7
CASSLFIGEGEQYF
TGTGCCAGCAGCTTGTTCATCGGGGAGGGAGAGCAGTACTTC
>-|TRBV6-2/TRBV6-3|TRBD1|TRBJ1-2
CASSGQGLDYGYTF
TGTGCCAGCAGTGGACAGGGGCTAGACTATGGCTACACCTTC
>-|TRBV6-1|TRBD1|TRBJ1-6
CASISNRGYSPLHF
TGTGCCAGCATTTCAAACAGGGGTTATTCACCCCTCCACTTT
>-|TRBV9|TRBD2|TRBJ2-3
CASSPGTSDGTDTQYF
TGTGCCAGCAGCCCCGGGACTAGCGATGGCACAGATACGCAGTATTTT
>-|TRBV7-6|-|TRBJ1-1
CASSLQGGDTEAFF
TGTGCCAGCAGCTTGCAGGGTGGGGACACTGAAGCTTTCTTT
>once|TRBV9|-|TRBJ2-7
CASSVDLGATGEQYF
TGTGCCAGCAGCGTAGATCTGGGGGCCACCGGCGAGCAGTACTTC
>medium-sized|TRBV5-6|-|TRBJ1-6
CASSFFGVNSPLHF
TGTGCCAGCAGCTTTTTTGGGGTTAATTCACCCCTCCACTTT
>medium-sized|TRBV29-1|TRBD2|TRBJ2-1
CSVIFLAGSYNEQFF
TGCAGCGTTATATTCCTAGCGGGGTCCTACAATGAGCAGTTCTTC
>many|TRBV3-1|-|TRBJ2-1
CASSQTGYNEQFF
TGTGCCAGCAGCCAAACAGGGTACAATGAGCAGTTCTTC
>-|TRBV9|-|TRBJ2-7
CASSLVGVRYNEQYF
TGTGCCAGCAGCCTCGTTGGAGTAAGGTATAACGAGCAGTACTTC
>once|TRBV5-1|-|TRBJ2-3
CASSNTDTQYF
TGCGCCAGCAGCAACACAGATACGCAGTATTTT
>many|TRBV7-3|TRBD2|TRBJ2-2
CASSPLGTSGRAGAGELFF
TGTGCCAGCAGCCCATTGGGGACTAGCGGGAGGGCCGGCGCCGGGGAGCTGTTTTTT
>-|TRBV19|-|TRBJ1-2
CASSIGIGTNYGYTF
TGTGCCAGTAGTATTGGAATCGGAACTAACTATGGCTACACCTTC